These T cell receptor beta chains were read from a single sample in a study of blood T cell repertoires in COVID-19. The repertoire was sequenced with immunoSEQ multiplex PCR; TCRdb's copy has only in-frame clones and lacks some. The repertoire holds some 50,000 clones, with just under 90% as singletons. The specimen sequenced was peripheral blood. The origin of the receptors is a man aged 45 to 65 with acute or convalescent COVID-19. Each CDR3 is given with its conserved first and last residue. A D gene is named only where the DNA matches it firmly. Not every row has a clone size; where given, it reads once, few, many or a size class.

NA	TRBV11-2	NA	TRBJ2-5	TGTGCCAGCAGCTTAGAGTGGGGCAGAGAGACCCAGTACTTC	CASSLEWGRETQYF
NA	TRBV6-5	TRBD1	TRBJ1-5	TGTGCCAGCAGGACAGGGAGGCGAAATCAGCCCCAGCATTTT	CASRTGRRNQPQHF
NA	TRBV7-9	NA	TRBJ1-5	TGTGCCAGCAGCCACCAGGGTAATCAGCCCCAGCATTTT	CASSHQGNQPQHF
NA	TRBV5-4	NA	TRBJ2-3	TGTGCCAGCAGGGAGAGGTTAACTAGCACAGATACGCAGTATTTT	CASRERLTSTDTQYF
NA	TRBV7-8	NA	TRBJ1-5	TGTGCCAGCAGCAGACAGGAGAGCAATCAGCCCCAGCATTTT	CASSRQESNQPQHF
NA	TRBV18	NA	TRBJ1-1	TGTGCCAGCTCACCGGGACACCAGAACACTGAAGCTTTCTTT	CASSPGHQNTEAFF
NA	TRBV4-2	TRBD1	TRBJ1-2	TGTGCCAGCAGCCAACCGGGACAGGCCTATGGCTACACCTTC	CASSQPGQAYGYTF
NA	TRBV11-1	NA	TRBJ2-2	TGTGCCAGCAGCACCGGTCCCACCGGGGAGCTGTTTTTT	CASSTGPTGELFF
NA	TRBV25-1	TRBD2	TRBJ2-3	TGTGCCAGCAGTCTAGCGGGGGGCACAGATACGCAGTATTTT	CASSLAGGTDTQYF
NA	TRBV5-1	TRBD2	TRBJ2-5	TGCGCCAGCAGCTTGGTTCTAGCGGGGGGGGAGACCCAGTACTTC	CASSLVLAGGETQYF
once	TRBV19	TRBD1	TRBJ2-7	TGTGCCAGTAGTGCTGGGACAGGGCTGTACGAGCAGTACTTC	CASSAGTGLYEQYF
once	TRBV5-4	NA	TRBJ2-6	TGTGCCAGCAGCCCTGACAGTTCTGGGGCCAACGTCCTGACTTTC	CASSPDSSGANVLTF
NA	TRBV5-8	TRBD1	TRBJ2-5	TGTGCCAGCAGGGATCGGGACAGGGGTGGAGAGACCCAGTACTTC	CASRDRDRGGETQYF
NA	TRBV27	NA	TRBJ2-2	TGTGCCAGCCGGGTTGGGGGCGTCACCGGGGAGCTGTTTTTT	CASRVGGVTGELFF
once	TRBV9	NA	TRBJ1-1	TGTGCCAGCAGCCGAAGGGGAACTGAAGCTTTCTTT	CASSRRGTEAFF
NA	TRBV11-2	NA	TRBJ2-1	TGTGCCAGCAGCTTAGGGGTGGCGGACAATGAGCAGTTCTTC	CASSLGVADNEQFF
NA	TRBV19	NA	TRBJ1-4	TGTGCCAGTAGTCCCGACAGGTTCCGGGCGGATAATGAAAAACTGTTTTTT	CASSPDRFRADNEKLFF
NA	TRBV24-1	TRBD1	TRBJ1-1	TGTGCCACCAGTGATCGGGACAGGGGGCGTGCTTTCTTT	CATSDRDRGRAFF
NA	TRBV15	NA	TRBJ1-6	TGTGCCACCAGCAGAGATTCAGGACGAGGCGGGTCACCCCTCCACTTT	CATSRDSGRGGSPLHF
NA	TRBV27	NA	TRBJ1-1	TGTGCCAGCAGCCCCTCGTGGCAGGGCACTGAAGCTTTCTTT	CASSPSWQGTEAFF
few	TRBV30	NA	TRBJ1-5	TGTGCCTGGAGTGTTGGGGGGACTGCCGGGCCCCAGCATTTT	CAWSVGGTAGPQHF
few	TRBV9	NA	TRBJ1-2	TGTGCCAGCAGCGCAGGGTCCCCGAGTGGCTACACCTTC	CASSAGSPSGYTF
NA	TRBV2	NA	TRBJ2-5	TGTGCCAGCAGTGGTAACAGGGTTAGAAGCGAGACCCAGTACTTC	CASSGNRVRSETQYF
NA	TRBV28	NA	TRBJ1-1	TGTGCCAGCAGCCAAGATGGGCACCCGAACACTGAAGCTTTCTTT	CASSQDGHPNTEAFF
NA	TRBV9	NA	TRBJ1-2	TGTGCCAGCAGCGCCCTTGGGGGGTCGTATGGCTACACCTTC	CASSALGGSYGYTF
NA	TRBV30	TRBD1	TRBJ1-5	TGTGCCTGGAGCGGGACAGGGGGGAGTCAGCCCCAGCATTTT	CAWSGTGGSQPQHF
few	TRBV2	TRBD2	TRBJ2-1	TGTGCCAGCAGTGATAGCGGGAGGGAGCAGTTCTTC	CASSDSGREQFF
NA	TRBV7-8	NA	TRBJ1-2	TGTGCCAGCAGCAAAGTCGGGGTCGGCTATGGCTACACCTTC	CASSKVGVGYGYTF
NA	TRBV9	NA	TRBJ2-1	TGTGCCAGCAGCCTCACCAGCGAGGGCGGGTACAATGAGCAGTTCTTC	CASSLTSEGGYNEQFF
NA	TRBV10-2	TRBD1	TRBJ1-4	TGCGCCAGCAGGGGGGACAGGGGGCTCGGTGAAAAACTGTTTTTT	CASRGDRGLGEKLFF
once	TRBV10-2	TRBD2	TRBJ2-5	TGCGCCAGCAGTGAGGAGACTAGCGACCAAGAGACCCAGTACTTC	CASSEETSDQETQYF
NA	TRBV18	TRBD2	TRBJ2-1	TGTGCCAGCTCACCAGGCGGGAGCCAAGGTGGGGACTACAATGAGCAGTTCTTC	CASSPGGSQGGDYNEQFF
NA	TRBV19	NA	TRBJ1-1	TGTGCCAGTAGTGGAGGACGGGGAACTGAAGCTTTCTTT	CASSGGRGTEAFF
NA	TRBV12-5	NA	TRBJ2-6	TGTGCTAGTGGTGCCAGGGCCGGCTCTGGGGCCAACGTCCTGACTTTC	CASGARAGSGANVLTF
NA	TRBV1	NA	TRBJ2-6	TGCACCAGCAGCCAAGATCCCCAGGGGGTAGAGGGCTCTGGGGCCAACGTCCTGACTTTC	CTSSQDPQGVEGSGANVLTF
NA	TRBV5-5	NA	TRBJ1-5	TGTGCCAGCAGCCCCCGGGGGGGGCCCAATCAGCCCCAGCATTTT	CASSPRGGPNQPQHF
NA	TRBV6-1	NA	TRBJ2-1	TGTGCCAGCAGGGGACACCCGGACAATGAGCAGTTCTTC	CASRGHPDNEQFF
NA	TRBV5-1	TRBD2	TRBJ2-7	TGCGCCAGCAGCATTAGCGGGAGTATATACGAGCAGTACTTC	CASSISGSIYEQYF
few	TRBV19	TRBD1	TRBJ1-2	TGTGCCAGTAGCGGACAGGCCGGTGGTGGCTACACCTTC	CASSGQAGGGYTF
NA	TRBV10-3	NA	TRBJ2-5	TGTGCCATCAGTGAGGTTCTACGCCAAGAGACCCAGTACTTC	CAISEVLRQETQYF
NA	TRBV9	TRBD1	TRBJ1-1	TGTGCCAGCAGCGCAAACAGGGGGCGAGGTTCTGAAGCTTTCTTT	CASSANRGRGSEAFF
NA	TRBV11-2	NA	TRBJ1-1	TGTGCCAGCAGCTTAGACAGGGCAGAAGCTTTCTTT	CASSLDRAEAFF
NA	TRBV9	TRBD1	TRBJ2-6	TGTGCCAGCAGAGACCCGGGACAGGGGACCGGGGCCAACGTCCTGACTTTC	CASRDPGQGTGANVLTF
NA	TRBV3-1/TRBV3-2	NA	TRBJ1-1	TGTGCCAGCAGCCAAGATAAAGGTCGGGGTACTGAAGCTTTCTTT	CASSQDKGRGTEAFF